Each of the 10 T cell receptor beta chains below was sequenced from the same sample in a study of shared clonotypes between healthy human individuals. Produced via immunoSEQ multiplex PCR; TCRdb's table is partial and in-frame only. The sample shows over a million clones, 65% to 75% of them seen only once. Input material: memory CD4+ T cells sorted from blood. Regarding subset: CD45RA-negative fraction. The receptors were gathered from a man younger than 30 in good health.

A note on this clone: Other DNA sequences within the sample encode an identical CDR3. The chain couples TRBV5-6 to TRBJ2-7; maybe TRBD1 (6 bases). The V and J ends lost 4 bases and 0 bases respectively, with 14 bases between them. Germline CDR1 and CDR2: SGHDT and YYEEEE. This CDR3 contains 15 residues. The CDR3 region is CASSTLAGASYEQYF. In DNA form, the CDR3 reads TGTGCCAGCAGCACGTTGGCAGGGGCCTCCTACGAGCAGTACTTC.

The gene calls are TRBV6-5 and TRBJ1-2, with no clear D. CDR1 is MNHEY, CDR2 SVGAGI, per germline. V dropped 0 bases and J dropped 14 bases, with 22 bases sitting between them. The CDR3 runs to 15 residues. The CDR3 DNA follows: TGTGCCAGCAGTTACTCGCGGGTGGGTGGTCTTGAGTGTACCTTC. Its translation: CASSYSRVGGLECTF.

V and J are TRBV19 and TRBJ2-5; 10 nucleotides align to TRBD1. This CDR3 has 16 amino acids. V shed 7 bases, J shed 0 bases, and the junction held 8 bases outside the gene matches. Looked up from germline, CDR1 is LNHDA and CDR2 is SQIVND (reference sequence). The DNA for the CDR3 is TGTGCCAGTAACGGGACAGGGGAAAAGTACCAAGAGACCCAGTACTTC. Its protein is CASNGTGEKYQETQYF.

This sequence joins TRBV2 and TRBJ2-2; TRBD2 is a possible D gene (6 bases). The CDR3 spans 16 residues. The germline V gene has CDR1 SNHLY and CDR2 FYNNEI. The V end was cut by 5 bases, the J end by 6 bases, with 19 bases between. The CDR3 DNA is TGTGCCAGCAGTCTGCGGGGCGCTGTCCAGGCCGGGGAGCTGTTTTTT. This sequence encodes CASSLRGAVQAGELFF.

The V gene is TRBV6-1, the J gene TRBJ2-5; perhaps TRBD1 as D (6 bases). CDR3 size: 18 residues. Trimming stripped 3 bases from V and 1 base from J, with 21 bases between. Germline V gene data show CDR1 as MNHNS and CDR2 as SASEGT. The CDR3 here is CASSESLLGAGVQETQYF. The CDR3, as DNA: TGTGCCAGCAGTGAGTCCCTGTTGGGGGCAGGGGTCCAAGAGACCCAGTACTTC.

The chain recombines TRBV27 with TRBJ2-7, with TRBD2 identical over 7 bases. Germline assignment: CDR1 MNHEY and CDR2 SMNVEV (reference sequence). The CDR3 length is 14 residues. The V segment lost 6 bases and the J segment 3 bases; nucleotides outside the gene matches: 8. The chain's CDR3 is CASRRTGGYYEQYF. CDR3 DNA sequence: TGTGCCAGCAGGCGAACGGGGGGTTACTACGAGCAGTACTTC.

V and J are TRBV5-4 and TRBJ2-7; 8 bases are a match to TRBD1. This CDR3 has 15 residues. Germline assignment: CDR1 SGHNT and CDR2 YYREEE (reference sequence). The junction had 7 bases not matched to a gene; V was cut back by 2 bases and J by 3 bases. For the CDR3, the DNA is TGTGCCAGCAGCTTCACAGGGGGTCGTCTCTACGAGCAGTACTTC. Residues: CASSFTGGRLYEQYF. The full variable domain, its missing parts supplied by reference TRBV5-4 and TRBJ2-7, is ETGVTQSPTHLIKTRGQQVTLRCSSQSGHNTVSWYQQALGQGPQFIFQYYREEENGRGNFPPRFSGLQFPNYSSELNVNALELDDSALYLCASSFTGGRLYEQYFGPGTRLTVT.

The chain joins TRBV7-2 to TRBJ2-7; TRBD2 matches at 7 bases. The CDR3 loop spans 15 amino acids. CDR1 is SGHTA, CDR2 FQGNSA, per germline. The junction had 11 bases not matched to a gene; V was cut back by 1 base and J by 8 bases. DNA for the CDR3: TGTGCCAGCAGCTTAGAGGGTGGGGGGACTACTAAGCAGTACTTC. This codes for CASSLEGGGTTKQYF.

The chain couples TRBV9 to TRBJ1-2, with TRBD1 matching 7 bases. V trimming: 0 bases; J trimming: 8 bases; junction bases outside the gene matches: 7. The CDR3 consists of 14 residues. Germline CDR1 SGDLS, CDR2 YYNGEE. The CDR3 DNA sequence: TGTGCCAGCAGCGTAGTAGGGGGCCAGCGGGGCTACACCTTC. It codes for CASSVVGGQRGYTF.

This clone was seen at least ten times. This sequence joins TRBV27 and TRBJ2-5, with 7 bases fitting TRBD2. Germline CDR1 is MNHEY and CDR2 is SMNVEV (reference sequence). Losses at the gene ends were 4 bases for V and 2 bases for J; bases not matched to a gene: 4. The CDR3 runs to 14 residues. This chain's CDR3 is CASSSFGGQETQYF. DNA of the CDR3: TGTGCCAGCAGTTCTTTCGGGGGGCAAGAGACCCAGTACTTC.